This T cell receptor (beta chain) emerged from a study of T cell changes during pregnancy in multiple sclerosis. The table came from immunoSEQ multiplex PCR; TCRdb's copy has only in-frame clones and leaves some out. The data hold tens of thousands of clones, with over 80% observed a single time. This CDR3 is built from 14 residues. Germline assignment: CDR1 SGHRS and CDR2 YFSETQ. J gave up 4 bases and V 3 bases, and 5 bases lay outside the gene matches. Sequencing was performed on peripheral blood, taken in the first trimester of pregnancy. The chain uses TRBV5-1 and TRBJ2-7; 9 bases match TRBD1. This clonotype was sampled from a female donor in good health, enrolled as a control in a pregnancy study. The CDR3 region has the DNA TGCGCCAGCAGCTACACAGGGGGCGATTACGAGCAGTACTTC. It codes for CASSYTGGDYEQYF. Variable domain in full (rest from reference TRBV5-1 and TRBJ2-7): KAGVTQTPRYLIKTRGQQVTLSCSPISGHRSVSWYQQTPGQGLQFLFEYFSETQRNKGNFPGRFSGRQFSNSRSEMNVSTLELGDSALYLCASSYTGGDYEQYFGPGTRLTVT.